The clone carrying this T cell receptor beta chain came up a few times. This entry comes from a study of T-cell reconstitution after alpha-beta-depleted transplantation in children. Preparation of the TCRbeta library was carried out with unique molecular identifiers. A single record per CDR3 protein comes from TCRdb applying MiXCR to the PCR reads. The top ten clones hold approximately 5% of a sample with around 410,000 distinct CDR3 sequences, approximately 10% of them seen once. This sample comprised PBMCs from the stem cell graft donor, obtained from the stem cell graft. The TCR comes from a human donor who donated a stem cell graft to a child with acute myeloid leukemia.

For the CDR3, the DNA is TGTGCCAGCAGTATACCGGGACAGCCTTATGGCTACACCTTC. Protein: CASSIPGQPYGYTF. The rearrangement uses TRBV28 and TRBJ1-2, with 7 bases lining up with TRBD1. The CDR3 is 14 residues long. The ends lost 5 bases at V and 5 bases at J; junction bases unmatched: 8. Germline V gene data show CDR1 as MDHEN and CDR2 as SYDVKM.